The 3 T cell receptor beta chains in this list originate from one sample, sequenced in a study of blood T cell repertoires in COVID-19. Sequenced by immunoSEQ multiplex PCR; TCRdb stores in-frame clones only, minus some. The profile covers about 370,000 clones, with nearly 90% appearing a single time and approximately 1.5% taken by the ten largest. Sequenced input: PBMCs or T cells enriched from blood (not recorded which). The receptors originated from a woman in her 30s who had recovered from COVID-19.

CDR3 DNA: TGTGCCAGCAGCTTAGCGGGTGGGGACAGCAGAAAACTGTTTTTT. Encoded protein: CASSLAGGDSRKLFF. The chain joins TRBV7-9 to TRBJ1-4; 7 bases are a match to TRBD1. Germline lookup yields CDR1 SEHNR and CDR2 FQNEAQ (reference sequence). The CDR3 is 15 amino acids. After removal of 0 bases from V and 10 bases from J, the junction contained 8 bases not matched to a gene.

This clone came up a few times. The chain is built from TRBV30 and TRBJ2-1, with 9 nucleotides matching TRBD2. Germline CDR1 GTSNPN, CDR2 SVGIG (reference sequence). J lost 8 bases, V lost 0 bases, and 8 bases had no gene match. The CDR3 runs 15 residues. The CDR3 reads CAWSVGLADTDEQFF. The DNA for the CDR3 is TGTGCCTGGAGTGTGGGACTAGCAGATACCGATGAGCAGTTCTTC.

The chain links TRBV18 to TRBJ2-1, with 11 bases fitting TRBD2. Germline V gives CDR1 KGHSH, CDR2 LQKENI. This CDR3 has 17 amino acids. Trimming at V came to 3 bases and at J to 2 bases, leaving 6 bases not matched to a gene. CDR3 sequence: CASSPLAGGPPYNEQFF. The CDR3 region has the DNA TGTGCCAGCTCACCTTTAGCGGGGGGGCCCCCCTACAATGAGCAGTTCTTC. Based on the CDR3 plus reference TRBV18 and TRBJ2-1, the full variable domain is NAGVMQNPRHLVRRRGQEARLRCSPMKGHSHVYWYRQLPEEGLKFMVYLQKENIIDESGMPKERFSAEFPKEGPSILRIQQVVRGDSAAYFCASSPLAGGPPYNEQFFGPGTRLTVL.